The 21 T cell receptor beta chains reported below all come from one sample, sequenced in a study of blood T cells in healthy people across ages. Through a sample-barcoded 5' primer and a J-beta primer mix, a second PCR was run for roughly 7 to 11 cycles. TCRdb processed the 5' RACE reads anew with MiXCR; each CDR3 protein has one entry. The sample lists approximately 800,000 distinct CDR3 sequences, 30% to 45% occurring once. The sequencing sample was made of blood. These receptors came from a young man in good health.

This clonotype was picked up many times. V and J are TRBV5-1 and TRBJ2-3, with D perhaps given as TRBD1 or TRBD2 (5 bases each). The CDR3 loop spans 15 amino acids. The germline V gene encodes CDR1 SGHRS and CDR2 YFSETQ. Trimming shortened V by 0 bases and J by 4 bases, and 12 bases separated the two germline ends. CDR3 nucleotides: TGCGCCAGCAGCTTGGCCGGGGCAGGGTCAGATACGCAGTATTTT. It codes for CASSLAGAGSDTQYF.

V is TRBV12-3 or TRBV12-4 and J is TRBJ1-1, with D uncertain. V was cut by 6 bases and J by 4 bases, with 21 bases left in between. The CDR3 consists of 16 residues. CDR3 sequence (DNA): TGTGCCAGCAGCTGGTCGGCAGCCAGCGTGGGCACTGAAGCTTTCTTT. This translates into CASSWSAASVGTEAFF.

This clonotype was counted only a few times. The CDR3 reads CASSLVTGANVLTF. Written as DNA, the CDR3 is TGTGCCAGCAGCTTAGTAACTGGGGCCAACGTCCTGACTTTC. The gene calls are TRBV7-9 and TRBJ2-6; D not resolved. The CDR3 has 14 residues. V lost 1 base to trimming and J lost 2 bases, with 3 bases between them. Germline V lookup: CDR1 SEHNR, CDR2 FQNEAQ (reference sequence).

The rearrangement uses TRBV12-3 or TRBV12-4 and TRBJ1-2; 10 bases are shared with TRBD1. J gave up 7 bases and V 5 bases, and 7 bases lay outside the gene matches. The CDR3 loop spans 14 amino acids. The CDR3 reads CASSTNRDRGGYTF. The CDR3 nucleotides read TGTGCCAGCAGTACGAACCGGGACAGGGGTGGCTACACCTTC.

This clonotype was detected only a few times. The V and J genes are TRBV7-9 and TRBJ2-1; TRBD1 might be the D (5 bases). The V end was cut by 5 bases, the J end by 4 bases, with 12 bases between. CDR3 length equals 14 residues. Germline values: CDR1 SEHNR, CDR2 FQNEAQ (reference sequence). The CDR3 bases are TGTGCCAGCAGCCCCCCCTCAGGGTACAATGAGCAGTTCTTC. Residues: CASSPPSGYNEQFF.

V usage is TRBV29-1 and J usage is TRBJ1-2; no firm D call. Trimming took 0 bases from V and 1 from J, leaving 6 bases between them. Germline V gene data show CDR1 as SQVTM and CDR2 as ANQGSEA. CDR3 length: 13 residues. The CDR3 loop is CSVEDHSNYGYTF. The CDR3 coding sequence is TGCAGCGTTGAAGATCACAGTAACTATGGCTACACCTTC.

This clonotype came up many times. The V call is TRBV12-3 or TRBV12-4, the J call TRBJ2-5, with 10 bases lining up with TRBD1. The CDR3 loop spans 15 amino acids. V was pared by 6 bases and J by 5 bases, with 9 bases of the junction left unmatched. The CDR3 loop is CASSPRDRGMETQYF. The CDR3 region has the DNA TGTGCCAGCAGCCCCAGGGACAGGGGCATGGAGACCCAGTACTTC.

This clonotype was counted only a few times. The chain combines TRBV19 with TRBJ1-2; 10 bases fit TRBD1. This CDR3 is built from 13 residues. V lost 11 bases and J lost 3; bases outside the gene matches: 6. Per germline, CDR1 LNHDA and CDR2 SQIVND (reference sequence). CDR3 DNA: TGTGCCTGCCAAGGACAGGGGGACTATGGCTACACCTTC. This gives the protein CACQGQGDYGYTF.

The chain employs TRBV7-3 and TRBJ1-5, with 7 bases fitting TRBD1. Germline-derived CDR1 and CDR2 are SGHTA and FQGTGA. The CDR3 contains 16 residues. V lost 5 bases, J lost 5 bases, and 12 bases stayed unmatched. The CDR3: CASSPGWDSRDQPQHF. The CDR3 DNA sequence: TGTGCCAGCAGCCCGGGGTGGGACAGCCGTGATCAGCCCCAGCATTTT.

This clonotype was seen a few times. The rearrangement joins TRBV5-1 to TRBJ1-2; weak D call: TRBD1 (6 bases). The V end lost 0 bases, the J end lost 8 bases, and 14 bases lay between the germline ends. This CDR3 has 14 amino acids. The germline V gene encodes CDR1 SGHRS and CDR2 YFSETQ. In nucleotides, the CDR3 is TGCGCCAGCAGCTTGGATCAGGGGCGTCGCGGCTACACCTTC. Amino acid sequence: CASSLDQGRRGYTF. The whole variable domain, filled in from reference TRBV5-1 and TRBJ1-2, reads KAGVTQTPRYLIKTRGQQVTLSCSPISGHRSVSWYQQTPGQGLQFLFEYFSETQRNKGNFPGRFSGRQFSNSRSEMNVSTLELGDSALYLCASSLDQGRRGYTFGSGTRLTVV.

Only a few counts were recorded for this clonotype. CDR3 region: CASSGDPNEQFF. The CDR3 DNA sequence: TGTGCCAGCAGTGGGGACCCCAATGAGCAGTTCTTC. The chain carries TRBV12-3 or TRBV12-4 and TRBJ2-1; the D call may be TRBD1 or TRBD2 (5 bases each). The CDR3 contains 12 residues. Trimming stripped 5 bases from V and 6 bases from J, with 8 bases between.

This chain joins TRBV28 and TRBJ2-3; D gene uncertain. CDR1 and CDR2 from the germline V gene are MDHEN and SYDVKM. The CDR3 consists of 15 residues. V gave up 5 bases and J gave up 2 bases, with 14 bases separating them. The CDR3 DNA follows: TGTGCCAGCAGTCTACCGTCAGCTCACACAGATACGCAGTATTTT. This sequence encodes CASSLPSAHTDTQYF.

A remark on this clonotype: Without the conserved terminal phenylalanine or tryptophan, this CDR3 likely stems from a read error. This chain uses TRBV4-3 with TRBJ2-7; D is unclear. Germline V gives CDR1 LGHNA, CDR2 YSLEER. The CDR3 totals 14 residues. V dropped 0 bases and J dropped 7 bases, with 13 bases sitting between them. The chain's CDR3 is CASSQDLGNNEQYL. As DNA, the CDR3 is TGCGCCAGCAGCCAAGATCTAGGAAACAATGAGCAGTACCTC.

This clonotype has only a few counts. This chain uses TRBV5-1 with TRBJ2-2, with D maybe TRBD1 (6 bases). The germline V and J ends were trimmed by 1 base and 6 bases, with 10 bases remaining between them. Germline CDR1 and CDR2: SGHRS and YFSETQ. The CDR3 has 14 residues. The CDR3 DNA follows: TGCGCCAGCAGCTTGTCCACAGGGTCCGGGGAGCTGTTTTTT. Residues: CASSLSTGSGELFF.

The sample holds a few counts of this clonotype. The rearrangement uses TRBV7-6 and TRBJ1-1; D possibly corresponds to TRBD1 (5 bases). Germline V gene sequence: CDR1 SGHVS, CDR2 FNYEAQ. The CDR3 spans 13 residues. V was clipped by 6 bases and J by 3 bases, with 11 bases between them. The CDR3 spells CASSRTQDTEAFF. As DNA, the CDR3 is TGTGCCAGCAGTCGTACACAGGACACTGAAGCTTTCTTT.

The chain links TRBV7-9 to TRBJ1-4, with a possible D match to TRBD1 (5 bases). Germline V CDR1 and CDR2: SEHNR, FQNEAQ (reference sequence). The CDR3 sequence is 15 residues long. Trimming shortened V by 6 bases and J by 3 bases, and 14 bases separated the two germline ends. CDR3 sequence: CASRSTTAPNEKLFF. CDR3 bases: TGTGCCAGCAGATCTACGACAGCCCCTAATGAAAAACTGTTTTTT.

This clonotype was seen a few times. The V call is TRBV7-6, the J call TRBJ1-3; D is undetermined. V was trimmed by 1 base and J by 0 bases, leaving 7 bases between them. Germline assignment: CDR1 SGHVS and CDR2 FNYEAQ. The CDR3 is 15 amino acids. The CDR3 DNA is TGTGCCAGCAGCTTAGACGTCAGCTCTGGAAACACCATATATTTT. Translation gives CASSLDVSSGNTIYF.

This chain joins TRBV5-1 and TRBJ1-6, with a tentative D call TRBD1 (6 bases). V was trimmed by 3 bases and J by 3 bases, leaving 13 bases between them. The CDR3 sequence is 16 residues long. Per the germline V gene, CDR1 is SGHRS and CDR2 is YFSETQ. CDR3 region: CASSSDGTRYNSPLHF. CDR3 nucleotides: TGCGCCAGCAGCTCCGACGGGACACGCTATAATTCACCCCTCCACTTT.

This clonotype occurred a few times. The genes are TRBV20-1 and TRBJ2-5; D gene uncertain. V was cut by 2 bases and J by 3 bases, with 10 bases left in between. The germline gives CDR1 DFQATT, CDR2 SNEGSKA (reference sequence). The CDR3 contains 13 residues. CDR3 nucleotide sequence: TGCAGTGCTAGATCTGGGGTAGAAGAGACCCAGTACTTC. Translated, it gives CSARSGVEETQYF.

The chain combines TRBV25-1 with TRBJ1-4; the D gene is possibly TRBD1 (5 bases). Germline V gives CDR1 MGHDK, CDR2 SYGVNS. The V and J ends lost 6 bases and 3 bases respectively, with 8 bases between them. The CDR3 runs to 13 residues. CDR3 nucleotide sequence: TGTGCCAGCAGGGGGCCGGCTAATGAAAAACTGTTTTTT. Translation: CASRGPANEKLFF.

V usage is TRBV12-3 or TRBV12-4 and J usage is TRBJ1-2; 12 positions match TRBD1. The CDR3 sequence is 17 residues long. Trimming removed 6 bases from V and 5 bases from J; junction bases left unmatched: 13. The CDR3 bases are TGTGCCAGCAGCCATACCGGGACAGGGGGCCTCTTATATGGCTACACCTTC. It encodes CASSHTGTGGLLYGYTF.